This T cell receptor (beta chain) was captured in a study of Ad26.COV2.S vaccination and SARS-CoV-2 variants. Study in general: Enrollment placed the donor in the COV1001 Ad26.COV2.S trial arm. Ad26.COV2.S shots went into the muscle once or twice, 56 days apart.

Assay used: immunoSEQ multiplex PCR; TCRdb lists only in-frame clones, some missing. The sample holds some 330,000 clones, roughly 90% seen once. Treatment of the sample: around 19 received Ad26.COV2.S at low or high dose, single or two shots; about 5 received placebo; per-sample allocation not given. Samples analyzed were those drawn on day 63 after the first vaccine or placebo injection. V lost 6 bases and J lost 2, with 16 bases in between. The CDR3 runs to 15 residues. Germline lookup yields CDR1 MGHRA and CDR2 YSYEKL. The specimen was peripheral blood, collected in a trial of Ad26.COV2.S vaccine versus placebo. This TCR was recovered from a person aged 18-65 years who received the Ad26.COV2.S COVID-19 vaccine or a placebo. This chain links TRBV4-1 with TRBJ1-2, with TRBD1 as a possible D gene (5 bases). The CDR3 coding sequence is TGCGCCAGCAGTCCAACGGGGGACCCCAACTATGGCTACACCTTC. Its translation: CASSPTGDPNYGYTF.